The 2 T cell receptor beta chains presented below share a single source sample, sequenced in a study of T-cell memory formation after mild COVID-19. TCRdb called the 5' RACE reads again in MiXCR, with one record for every CDR3 protein. The sample includes hundreds of thousands of distinct CDR3 sequences, 28% of them seen just once. Sequencing used PBMCs or a T cell subset sorted from them (not recorded which). The receptors shown here come from an adult woman who had mild COVID-19 (a few samples of this study predate the infection). Cell type and time point are not known.

This clonotype showed up just a few times. This chain connects TRBV2 to TRBJ1-1; D gene uncertain. Germline CDR1 reads SNHLY; CDR2 reads FYNNEI. Between the trimmed V and J ends, which lost 5 bases and 5 bases, there was a span of 15 bases. The CDR3 runs 14 residues. DNA for the CDR3: TGTGCCAGCAGTTACGAGACCCCGGGGACTGAAGCTTTCTTT. This translates into CASSYETPGTEAFF.

This chain joins TRBV5-5 and TRBJ1-1; possible D gene TRBD1, 5 bases. Germline V gives CDR1 SGHKS, CDR2 YYEKEE (reference sequence). The V and J ends lost 1 base and 14 bases respectively, with 18 bases between them. CDR3 size: 13 residues. CDR3 loop: CASSLSDSFLAFF. The CDR3 coding sequence is TGTGCCAGCAGCTTGAGCGACAGCTTCCTCGCCTTCTTT.